Below, 11 T cell receptor beta chains from the same sample are listed, as sequenced in a study of blood T cell repertoires in COVID-19. The repertoire was sequenced with immunoSEQ multiplex PCR; TCRdb's copy has only in-frame clones and lacks some. This sample has some 210,000 clones, with 84% found just once. The sample consisted of peripheral blood. These receptors came from a woman between 45 and 65 years old with active or convalescent COVID-19.

V is TRBV28 and J is TRBJ1-2, with 10 bases that match TRBD1. Germline V gives CDR1 MDHEN, CDR2 SYDVKM. V trimming: 3 bases; J trimming: 6 bases; junction bases outside the gene matches: 7. The CDR3 length is 15 residues. The DNA of the CDR3 is TGTGCCAGCAGTTTTGGGACAGGGGCCCGGAATGGCTACACCTTC. Translation gives CASSFGTGARNGYTF.

The chain links TRBV11-2 to TRBJ2-2; 7 bases line up with TRBD1. This CDR3 comprises 16 residues. V lost 1 base to trimming and J lost 6 bases; unmatched junction nucleotides: 8. CDR1 is SGHAT, CDR2 FQNNGV, per germline. In DNA form, the CDR3 reads TGTGCCAGCAGCTTAGGACAGGGCTTGTCGTCCGGGGAGCTGTTTTTT. This gives the protein CASSLGQGLSSGELFF. Supplemented by reference TRBV11-2 and TRBJ2-2, the full variable domain reads EAGVAQSPRYKIIEKRQSVAFWCNPISGHATLYWYQQILGQGPKLLIQFQNNGVVDDSQLPKDRFSAERLKGVDSTLKIQPAKLEDSAVYLCASSLGQGLSSGELFFGEGSRLTVL.

V is TRBV5-6 and J is TRBJ2-3; 9 bases are a match to TRBD2. The CDR3 is 17 residues long. The V segment lost 4 bases and the J segment 3 bases; nucleotides outside the gene matches: 12. CDR1 and CDR2 (germline): SGHDT, YYEEEE. CDR3 nucleotide sequence: TGTGCCAGCAGCGCCGAGCGGGCAGCGGGGGGAACAGATACGCAGTATTTT. Translating gives CASSAERAAGGTDTQYF.

The chain employs TRBV28 and TRBJ2-7, with 11 positions matching TRBD1. Germline V gene data show CDR1 as MDHEN and CDR2 as SYDVKM. V was pared by 7 bases and J by 5 bases, with 13 bases of the junction left unmatched. This CDR3 region has 16 residues. This CDR3 reads CASTPPGTGGFHEQYV. Here the CDR3 DNA reads TGTGCCAGCACCCCCCCCGGGACAGGGGGTTTCCACGAGCAGTACGTC.

V usage is TRBV6-5 and J usage is TRBJ1-1; 9 bases are a match to TRBD1. Germline CDR1 MNHEY, CDR2 SVGAGI. The CDR3 extends over 16 amino acids. The V and J ends lost 0 bases and 5 bases, in that order; junction bases with no gene match: 7. The CDR3 sequence: CASSYSIGTGITEAFF. The CDR3 bases are TGTGCCAGCAGTTACTCCATCGGGACAGGGATAACTGAAGCTTTCTTT.

This clone was seen more than once but under ten times. The chain is built from TRBV29-1 and TRBJ1-1; 11 nucleotides match TRBD1. This CDR3 is 13 amino acids long. The ends lost 6 bases at V and 4 bases at J; junction bases unmatched: 4. The germline V gene encodes CDR1 SQVTM and CDR2 ANQGSEA. The CDR3 bases are TGCAGCGTGGGGGGGACAGGGGGCACTGAAGCTTTCTTT. Translating gives CSVGGTGGTEAFF. The full variable domain, in which reference TRBV29-1 and TRBJ1-1 provide the parts outside the CDR3, is SAVISQKPSRDICQRGTSLTIQCQVDSQVTMMFWYRQQPGQSLTLIATANQGSEATYESGFVIDKFPISRPNLTFSTLTVSNMSPEDSSIYLCSVGGTGGTEAFFGQGTRLTVV.

This sequence joins TRBV12-5 and TRBJ2-1, with 9 bases matching TRBD1. The CDR3 runs to 14 residues. V lost 1 base and J lost 8; bases outside the gene matches: 3. Germline assignment: CDR1 LGHNT and CDR2 FRNRAP. CDR3 region: CASGLGQGEHEQFF. In nucleotides, the CDR3 is TGTGCTAGTGGTTTGGGACAGGGGGAACATGAGCAGTTCTTC.

This chain connects TRBV5-1 to TRBJ2-6; D gene uncertain. The germline gives CDR1 SGHRS, CDR2 YFSETQ. Trimming pared 0 bases from V and 0 bases from J, leaving 7 bases between. The CDR3 consists of 16 residues. The CDR3 bases are TGCGCCAGCAGCTTGGGACTGAGCTCTGGGGCCAACGTCCTGACTTTC. As protein: CASSLGLSSGANVLTF. The entire variable domain, with the rest obtained from reference TRBV5-1 and TRBJ2-6, is as follows: KAGVTQTPRYLIKTRGQQVTLSCSPISGHRSVSWYQQTPGQGLQFLFEYFSETQRNKGNFPGRFSGRQFSNSRSEMNVSTLELGDSALYLCASSLGLSSGANVLTFGAGSRLTVL.

This clone was picked up a small number of times. The V and J genes are TRBV2 and TRBJ2-5; TRBD1 agrees at 8 bases. V gave up 6 bases and J gave up 5 bases; unmatched junction bases: 11. This CDR3 contains 15 residues. CDR1 SNHLY and CDR2 FYNNEI come from the germline V gene. CDR3 loop: CASRRDRKGFETQYF. In DNA form, the CDR3 reads TGTGCCAGCAGGAGGGACAGGAAAGGTTTTGAGACCCAGTACTTC.

This rearrangement joins TRBV18 to TRBJ2-5; D is undetermined. Trimming removed 0 bases from V and 5 bases from J, with 10 bases in between. There are 14 residues in the CDR3. CDR1 KGHSH and CDR2 LQKENI come from the germline V gene. The CDR3 is CASSPPWPQETQYF. Written as DNA, the CDR3 is TGTGCCAGCTCACCACCTTGGCCGCAGGAGACCCAGTACTTC. The full variable domain, completed using reference TRBV18 and TRBJ2-5, is NAGVMQNPRHLVRRRGQEARLRCSPMKGHSHVYWYRQLPEEGLKFMVYLQKENIIDESGMPKERFSAEFPKEGPSILRIQQVVRGDSAAYFCASSPPWPQETQYFGPGTRLLVL.

V is TRBV19 and J is TRBJ1-6, with TRBD1 matching 9 bases. The CDR3 loop spans 15 amino acids. Germline assignment: CDR1 LNHDA and CDR2 SQIVND (reference sequence). Trimming at V came to 6 bases and at J to 6 bases, leaving 6 bases not matched to a gene. The CDR3 bases are TGTGCCAGTAGCTCGACAGGGGGATTTAATTCACCCCTCCACTTT. Translating gives CASSSTGGFNSPLHF.